This T cell receptor (beta chain) was sequenced in a study of shared clonotypes between healthy human individuals. Findings of the study overall: About 5% was the fraction of naive CD4 clonotypes found shared across a few donors.

A single count supports this clone. Its antigen is undetermined. The method was immunoSEQ multiplex PCR; TCRdb's version includes in-frame clones alone and lacks a portion of them. The data show about 680,000 clones, about 80% seen once. With 5 bases clipped from V and 6 bases from J, the junction kept 7 bases outside the gene matches. There are 14 residues in the CDR3. CDR1 and CDR2 (germline): MNHEY, SVGAGI. This clonotype was obtained from a woman in her 30s in good health. The rearrangement links TRBV6-5 to TRBJ2-5; TRBD1 agrees at 9 bases. Sequenced material: memory CD4+ T cells sorted from blood. Subset given: CD45RA-negative fraction. Here the CDR3 reads CASSATGGRQTQYF. CDR3 bases: TGTGCCAGCAGTGCCACAGGGGGCAGACAGACCCAGTACTTC.